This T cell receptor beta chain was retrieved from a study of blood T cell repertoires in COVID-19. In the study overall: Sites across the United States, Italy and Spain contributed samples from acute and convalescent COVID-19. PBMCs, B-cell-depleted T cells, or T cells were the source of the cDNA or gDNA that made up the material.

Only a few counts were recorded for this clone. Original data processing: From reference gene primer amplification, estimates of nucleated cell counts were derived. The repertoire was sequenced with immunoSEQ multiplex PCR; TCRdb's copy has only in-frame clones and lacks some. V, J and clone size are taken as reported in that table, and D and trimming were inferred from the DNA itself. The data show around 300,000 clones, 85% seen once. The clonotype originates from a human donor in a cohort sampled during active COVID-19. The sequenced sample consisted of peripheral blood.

DNA of the CDR3: TGCGCCAGGGCCCGGGACAGGGACACTTATAGCAATCAGCCCCAGCATTTT. This translates into CARARDRDTYSNQPQHF. This chain uses TRBV10-1 with TRBJ1-5; TRBD1 matches at 9 bases. Germline values: CDR1 WNHNN, CDR2 SYGVQD (reference sequence). V was clipped by 9 bases and J by 0 bases; unmatched bases: 12. The CDR3 length is 17 residues.